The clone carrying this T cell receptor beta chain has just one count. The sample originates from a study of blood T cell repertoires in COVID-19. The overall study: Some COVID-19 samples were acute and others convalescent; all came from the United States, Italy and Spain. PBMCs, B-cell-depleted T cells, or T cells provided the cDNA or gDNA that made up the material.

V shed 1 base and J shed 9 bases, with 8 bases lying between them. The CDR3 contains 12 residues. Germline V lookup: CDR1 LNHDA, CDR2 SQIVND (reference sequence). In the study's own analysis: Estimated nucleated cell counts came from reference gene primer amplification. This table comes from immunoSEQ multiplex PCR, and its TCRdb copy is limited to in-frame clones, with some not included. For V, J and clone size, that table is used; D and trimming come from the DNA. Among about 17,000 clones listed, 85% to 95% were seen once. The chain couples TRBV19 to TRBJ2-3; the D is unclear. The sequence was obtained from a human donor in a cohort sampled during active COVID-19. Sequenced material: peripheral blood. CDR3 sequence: CASSIGGQTQYF. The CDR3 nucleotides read TGTGCCAGTAGTATAGGTGGCCAAACGCAGTATTTT.